This section outlines one TCR beta chain sequence together with its context. Data came from immunoSEQ multiplex PCR; TCRdb stores just in-frame clones and leaves some out. Of approximately 71,000 clones listed, about 94% are singletons. This entry belongs to a study of cytomegalovirus exposure and HLA in healthy donors. Trimming removed 4 bases from V and 8 bases from J, with 15 bases in between. The CDR3 runs to 13 residues. Germline loops: CDR1 SGHRS, CDR2 YFSETQ. The chain combines TRBV5-1 with TRBJ1-2; a possible D gene is TRBD1 (6 bases). Sequenced material: PBMCs. The source is a young woman in good health and CMV-seronegative. The CDR3 loop is CASSGQMRDGYTF. The CDR3 region has the DNA TGCGCCAGCAGCGGACAGATGAGGGACGGCTACACCTTC.